These T cell receptor beta chains were read from a single sample in a study of identical twins. Each CDR3 protein gets one entry after TCRdb re-called the 5' RACE reads with MiXCR. This sample has 1.5 million to 2 million distinct CDR3 sequences; roughly a third occur once, and the top ten carry 0.27%. Sequenced material: cord blood. The receptors come from a newborn girl in good health. The CDR3 runs from the conserved cysteine through the conserved F or W. D genes are given only for firm matches. Size values are once, few and many counts, or a class for expanded clones, and some rows have none.

cdr3_length: 16
v_call: TRBV6-6
clone_size: many
d_call: -
j_call: TRBJ2-3
cdr3_nt: TGTGCCAGCAGTTACTCTACTCCCTTGGCGTTGAATACGCAGTATTTT
cdr3_aa: CASSYSTPLALNTQYF

cdr3_length: 15
v_call: TRBV7-2
clone_size: -
d_call: -
j_call: TRBJ1-3
cdr3_nt: TGTGCCAGCAGCTTAGCGGTGGTTGCTGGAAACACCATATATTTT
cdr3_aa: CASSLAVVAGNTIYF

cdr3_length: 15
v_call: TRBV5-1
clone_size: -
d_call: TRBD1
j_call: TRBJ1-6
cdr3_nt: TGCGCCAGCAGCTTCCGGACAGGGAATAATTCACCCCTCCACTTT
cdr3_aa: CASSFRTGNNSPLHF

cdr3_length: 14
v_call: TRBV20-1
clone_size: -
d_call: -
j_call: TRBJ1-4
cdr3_nt: TGCAGTGCTAGAGCCGGGGCGCTTAATGAAAAACTGTTTTTT
cdr3_aa: CSARAGALNEKLFF

cdr3_length: 11
v_call: TRBV29-1
clone_size: -
d_call: -
j_call: TRBJ2-5
cdr3_nt: TGCAGCGTGAATGTTAACAATGAGCAGTACTTC
cdr3_aa: CSVNVNNEQYF

cdr3_length: 13
v_call: TRBV12-3/TRBV12-4
clone_size: few
d_call: -
j_call: TRBJ2-2
cdr3_nt: TGTGCCAGCAGTCCATACCAAACCGGGGAGCTGTTTTTT
cdr3_aa: CASSPYQTGELFF

cdr3_length: 14
v_call: TRBV6-6
clone_size: many
d_call: TRBD1
j_call: TRBJ2-7
cdr3_nt: TGTGCCAGCACCACCGGACAGGGGCACTACGAGCAGTACTTC
cdr3_aa: CASTTGQGHYEQYF

cdr3_length: 15
v_call: TRBV7-2
clone_size: few
d_call: -
j_call: TRBJ2-4
cdr3_nt: TGTGCCAGCAGCTTAGCAACGACTACCCAGGGGATTCAGTACTTC
cdr3_aa: CASSLATTTQGIQYF

cdr3_length: 16
v_call: TRBV27
clone_size: few
d_call: -
j_call: TRBJ1-2
cdr3_nt: TGTGCCAGCAGTCGATCCCTGGTCGGAGGGCACTATGGCTACACCTTC
cdr3_aa: CASSRSLVGGHYGYTF

cdr3_length: 15
v_call: TRBV5-1
clone_size: -
d_call: TRBD2
j_call: TRBJ2-7
cdr3_nt: TGCGCCAGCAGCTTGATCTGGGGGGGTCTCTACGGGCAGTACTTC
cdr3_aa: CASSLIWGGLYGQYF

cdr3_length: 12
v_call: TRBV4-1
clone_size: few
d_call: -
j_call: TRBJ1-1
cdr3_nt: TGCGCCAGCAGCCAACCAGCGGGAGAGGCTTTCTTT
cdr3_aa: CASSQPAGEAFF

cdr3_length: 16
v_call: TRBV5-1
clone_size: many
d_call: -
j_call: TRBJ2-7
cdr3_nt: TGCGCCAGCAGTTTCGAGGGACCGAGGAGCTCCTACGAGCAGTACTTC
cdr3_aa: CASSFEGPRSSYEQYF

cdr3_length: 16
v_call: TRBV27
clone_size: few
d_call: -
j_call: TRBJ2-6
cdr3_nt: TGTGCCAGCAGTTTAAATGGGGCAACTGGGGCCAACGTCCTGACTTTC
cdr3_aa: CASSLNGATGANVLTF

cdr3_length: 14
v_call: TRBV7-2
clone_size: -
d_call: -
j_call: TRBJ2-7
cdr3_nt: TGTGCCAGCAGCCCCCATGAAGATTCCTACGAGCAGTACTTC
cdr3_aa: CASSPHEDSYEQYF

cdr3_length: 15
v_call: TRBV14
clone_size: -
d_call: TRBD2
j_call: TRBJ2-1
cdr3_nt: TGTGCCAGCAGCCAAGAACTAGCGGGGAACCGGGAGCAGTTCTTC
cdr3_aa: CASSQELAGNREQFF

cdr3_length: 14
v_call: TRBV19
clone_size: many
d_call: -
j_call: TRBJ2-7
cdr3_nt: TGTGCCAGTAGTCCCCGACTAGTATCCTACGAGCAGTACTTC
cdr3_aa: CASSPRLVSYEQYF

cdr3_length: 14
v_call: TRBV12-3/TRBV12-4
clone_size: many
d_call: -
j_call: TRBJ1-2
cdr3_nt: TGTGCCAGCAGTCAAAGCAGGGTCCCGGGGGGCTACACCTTC
cdr3_aa: CASSQSRVPGGYTF

cdr3_length: 16
v_call: TRBV24-1
clone_size: -
d_call: TRBD1
j_call: TRBJ2-7
cdr3_nt: TGTGCCACCAGTGATTTCCCGGACAGGTTATCCTACGAGCAGTACTTC
cdr3_aa: CATSDFPDRLSYEQYF

cdr3_length: 16
v_call: TRBV9
clone_size: few
d_call: TRBD2
j_call: TRBJ2-3
cdr3_nt: TGTGCCAGCAGCGTAGTACTAGCGGGGCCCACAGATACGCAGTATTTT
cdr3_aa: CASSVVLAGPTDTQYF

cdr3_length: 13
v_call: TRBV19
clone_size: -
d_call: -
j_call: TRBJ1-1
cdr3_nt: TGTGCCAGTAGTATTAGTAGGGGCACTGAAGCTTTCTTT
cdr3_aa: CASSISRGTEAFF

cdr3_length: 15
v_call: TRBV5-1
clone_size: -
d_call: TRBD2
j_call: TRBJ2-3
cdr3_nt: TGCGCCAGCAGCTTGGAAACTAGCGGGGGGCATAAGAAGTATTTT
cdr3_aa: CASSLETSGGHKKYF

cdr3_length: 16
v_call: TRBV27
clone_size: -
d_call: -
j_call: TRBJ2-1
cdr3_nt: TGTGCCAGCCGTTTGTCTAGCATTCGGTCCTACAATGAGCAGTTCTTC
cdr3_aa: CASRLSSIRSYNEQFF

cdr3_length: 11
v_call: TRBV7-9
clone_size: -
d_call: -
j_call: TRBJ2-3
cdr3_nt: TGTGCCAGCAGCCCAGGGTTTACGCAGTATTTT
cdr3_aa: CASSPGFTQYF

cdr3_length: 16
v_call: TRBV14
clone_size: -
d_call: TRBD1
j_call: TRBJ2-7
cdr3_nt: TGTGCCAGCAGCCCCCGGCAGGGGGCTCTGGCCTACGAGCAGTACTTC
cdr3_aa: CASSPRQGALAYEQYF

cdr3_length: 15
v_call: TRBV5-1
clone_size: few
d_call: -
j_call: TRBJ1-2
cdr3_nt: TGTGCCAGCAGCTTGGTTGGGACCAGTAACTATGGCTACACCTTC
cdr3_aa: CASSLVGTSNYGYTF

cdr3_length: 16
v_call: TRBV18
clone_size: -
d_call: -
j_call: TRBJ2-1
cdr3_nt: TGTGCCAGCTCACCCTTCGAGGGGGGCTCCTACAATGAGCAGTTCTTC
cdr3_aa: CASSPFEGGSYNEQFF

cdr3_length: 16
v_call: TRBV28
clone_size: few
d_call: -
j_call: TRBJ2-7
cdr3_nt: TGTGCCAGCAGTTTCCCCGTTTCGGCTAGACCCTACGAGCAGTACTTC
cdr3_aa: CASSFPVSARPYEQYF

cdr3_length: 13
v_call: TRBV20-1
clone_size: -
d_call: TRBD1
j_call: TRBJ2-3
cdr3_nt: TGCAGTGCTTGGATGGACAGGGACAATACGCAGTATTTT
cdr3_aa: CSAWMDRDNTQYF

cdr3_length: 19
v_call: TRBV6-5
clone_size: -
d_call: TRBD2
j_call: TRBJ2-3
cdr3_nt: TGTGCCAGCAGTTATCCCGCCAGGCTTGGCGGGGGGAACACAGATACGCAGTATTTT
cdr3_aa: CASSYPARLGGGNTDTQYF

cdr3_length: 16
v_call: TRBV20-1
clone_size: few
d_call: TRBD2
j_call: TRBJ2-5
cdr3_nt: TGCAGTGCTAGAGACCCCGGACTAGCGGGAGACGAGACCCAGTACTTC
cdr3_aa: CSARDPGLAGDETQYF

cdr3_length: 16
v_call: TRBV3-1
clone_size: -
d_call: -
j_call: TRBJ2-7
cdr3_nt: TGTGCCAGCAGCCACACACTCTTAGGTTTTAGCGACGAGCAGTACTTC
cdr3_aa: CASSHTLLGFSDEQYF

cdr3_length: 15
v_call: TRBV7-2
clone_size: few
d_call: TRBD1
j_call: TRBJ1-2
cdr3_nt: TGTGCCAGCAGCGTCAACCGGGACAGTCTCTATGGCTACACCTTC
cdr3_aa: CASSVNRDSLYGYTF

cdr3_length: 18
v_call: TRBV7-2
clone_size: -
d_call: TRBD2
j_call: TRBJ2-1
cdr3_nt: TGTGCCAGCAGCGATGGTCTAGCGGGGGGAGTGTTTTACAATGAGCAGTTCTTC
cdr3_aa: CASSDGLAGGVFYNEQFF

cdr3_length: 13
v_call: TRBV10-3
clone_size: -
d_call: -
j_call: TRBJ2-3
cdr3_nt: TGTGCCATCAGTCGACAGGTCACAGATACGCAGTATTTT
cdr3_aa: CAISRQVTDTQYF

cdr3_length: 14
v_call: TRBV6-5
clone_size: -
d_call: TRBD1
j_call: TRBJ1-3
cdr3_nt: TGTGCCAGCCGGACAGGGCGAACTGGAAACACCATATATTTT
cdr3_aa: CASRTGRTGNTIYF

cdr3_length: 14
v_call: TRBV7-9
clone_size: -
d_call: -
j_call: TRBJ2-1
cdr3_nt: TGTGCCAGCAGCTTGGGGACTCAATACAATGAGCAGTTCTTC
cdr3_aa: CASSLGTQYNEQFF

cdr3_length: 18
v_call: TRBV7-9
clone_size: -
d_call: TRBD2
j_call: TRBJ2-1
cdr3_nt: TGTGCCAGCAGCCCCCCGCAACTACTAGCGTCTGTAAGCAATGAGCAGTTCTTC
cdr3_aa: CASSPPQLLASVSNEQFF

cdr3_length: 14
v_call: TRBV10-3
clone_size: -
d_call: -
j_call: TRBJ2-5
cdr3_nt: TGTGCCATCAGTGAAACGGGCGGGGAGGAGACCCAGTACTTC
cdr3_aa: CAISETGGEETQYF

cdr3_length: 17
v_call: TRBV6-1
clone_size: few
d_call: TRBD1
j_call: TRBJ1-5
cdr3_nt: TGTGCCAGCAGTGCAATCCAGGGGGGGTTTCGCAATCAGCCCCAGCATTTT
cdr3_aa: CASSAIQGGFRNQPQHF

cdr3_length: 19
v_call: TRBV24-1
clone_size: few
d_call: -
j_call: TRBJ2-6
cdr3_nt: TGTGCCACCAGTCACCCCCACCAGGGGTCCCTCTCTGGGGCCAACGTCCTGACTTTC
cdr3_aa: CATSHPHQGSLSGANVLTF

cdr3_length: 16
v_call: TRBV21-1
clone_size: -
d_call: -
j_call: TRBJ2-3
cdr3_nt: TGTGCCAGCGGCAGTGCAGGACCCTCTAGCACAGATACGCAGTATTTT
cdr3_aa: CASGSAGPSSTDTQYF

cdr3_length: 14
v_call: TRBV18
clone_size: few
d_call: -
j_call: TRBJ2-5
cdr3_nt: TGTGCCAGCTCACCTCTTGACAGACAAGAGACCCAGTACTTC
cdr3_aa: CASSPLDRQETQYF

cdr3_length: 14
v_call: TRBV7-2
clone_size: -
d_call: -
j_call: TRBJ2-1
cdr3_nt: TGTGCCAGCAGCTTCGCTGGGCCCCACAATGAGCAGTTCTTC
cdr3_aa: CASSFAGPHNEQFF

cdr3_length: 14
v_call: TRBV6-6
clone_size: -
d_call: -
j_call: TRBJ2-7
cdr3_nt: TGTGCCAGCAGTTACCAAGGCAGAACCTACGAGCAGTACTTC
cdr3_aa: CASSYQGRTYEQYF

cdr3_length: 11
v_call: TRBV11-2
clone_size: few
d_call: -
j_call: TRBJ2-5
cdr3_nt: TGTGCCAGCAGCACCAGCCGGGACCAGTACTTC
cdr3_aa: CASSTSRDQYF

cdr3_length: 16
v_call: TRBV10-3
clone_size: few
d_call: -
j_call: TRBJ1-6
cdr3_nt: TGTGCCATCAGTGAGCTCCCGTTCTCCTATAATTCACCCCTCCACTTT
cdr3_aa: CAISELPFSYNSPLHF

cdr3_length: 16
v_call: TRBV20-1
clone_size: -
d_call: TRBD1
j_call: TRBJ1-2
cdr3_nt: TGCAGTGCTAGGCCCGGACAGGGCGAACCGAACTATGGCTACACCTTC
cdr3_aa: CSARPGQGEPNYGYTF

cdr3_length: 14
v_call: TRBV6-6
clone_size: -
d_call: -
j_call: TRBJ1-5
cdr3_nt: TGTGCCAGCAGATTGAGACAGCAAAATCAGCCCCAGCATTTT
cdr3_aa: CASRLRQQNQPQHF

cdr3_length: 16
v_call: TRBV7-9
clone_size: -
d_call: TRBD1
j_call: TRBJ2-7
cdr3_nt: TGTGCCAGCAGCACCTACAGGGGGATAAAACTAGCCGAGCAGTACTTC
cdr3_aa: CASSTYRGIKLAEQYF